This entry concerns a single TCR beta chain. The antigen remains undetermined. Measured with immunoSEQ multiplex PCR; TCRdb has only the in-frame clones, and not every one. The repertoire holds approximately 24,000 clones, with 47% as singletons. Treatment: 15 Gy SBRT to primary tumor, nephrectomy 4 weeks later. Nephrectomy followed 15 Gy stereotactic body radiation by 4 weeks. The CDR3 is 15 amino acids. Germline values: CDR1 SEHNR, CDR2 FQNEAQ (reference sequence). V dropped 0 bases and J dropped 5; count of bases not matched to a gene: 4. The data stem from a study of radiation and T cells in renal cell carcinoma. Study conclusions and caveats: Only small tumor regions of about 1.1 g were sampled. In nephrectomy-only tumors, top 100 clonotypes averaged around 40%, versus about 54% irradiated.

The sample consisted of tumor tissue, taken from a patient whose treatment included radiotherapy and nephrectomy. This sequence joins TRBV7-9 and TRBJ1-2; TRBD1 agrees at 9 bases. The clonotype originates from a woman aged 50 to 65 with renal cell carcinoma. CDR3 sequence: CASSLAGDRDYGYTF. CDR3 nucleotides: TGTGCCAGCAGCTTAGCGGGGGACAGGGATTATGGCTACACCTTC. Combining the CDR3 with reference TRBV7-9 and TRBJ1-2 gives the whole variable domain DTGVSQNPRHKITKRGQNVTFRCDPISEHNRLYWYRQTLGQGPEFLTYFQNEAQLEKSRLLSDRFSAERPKGSFSTLEIQRTEQGDSAMYLCASSLAGDRDYGYTFGSGTRLTVV.